This TCR beta chain stems from a study of shared clonotypes between healthy human individuals. For this clone: Antigen specificity is unknown.

The material for each subset, its genomic DNA, was split evenly across several immunoSEQ plates. Clones were read by immunoSEQ multiplex PCR, and TCRdb kept only the in-frame ones, dropping some. The sample shows roughly 2.6 million clones, approximately 92% of them seen only once. Regarding the study as a whole: Incompleteness in sorted-subset sequencing, despite large depth, was shown by rarefaction. Donor clonotype sharing was expected to depend on sequencing depth.

CDR3 size: 12 residues. Deletions cut 5 bases from V and 6 bases from J, with 9 bases between. The V gene's germline CDR1 is MNHEY and CDR2 SVGAGI. The sequencing input was naive CD4+ T cells sorted from blood. This sample's subset: CD45RA+ positively selected. The V call is TRBV6-5, the J call TRBJ2-3; D is ambiguous. The clonotype originates from a man between 18 and 29 years old in good health. CDR3 protein: CASSTKSDTQYF. The CDR3 DNA follows: TGTGCCAGCAGTACCAAATCGGATACGCAGTATTTT.